This T cell receptor beta chain was identified during a study of tumor-infiltrating lymphocytes in oesophageal squamous cell carcinoma. The CDR3 extends over 14 amino acids. Germline V gene data show CDR1 as ENHRY and CDR2 as SYGVKD. Notes on this clonotype: Germline is not matched at one junction end, which may reflect a read error.

TCRdb reprocessed the PCR reads via MiXCR and lists one record per CDR3 protein. The sample gives about 22,000 distinct CDR3 sequences, under 45% of which show up once; 12% is in the top ten. The receptor comes from a male donor with esophageal squamous cell carcinoma. The sample comprised esophageal tumor tissue. This chain uses TRBV10-3 with TRBJ2-6; D is perhaps TRBD1 (6 bases). With the DNA end fitting TRBJ2-5 better, the J assignment may be wrong. The CDR3 is CASSLSGVGETQYF. The DNA for the CDR3 is TGTGCCAGCAGTTTATCAGGGGTGGGAGAGACCCAGTACTTC.